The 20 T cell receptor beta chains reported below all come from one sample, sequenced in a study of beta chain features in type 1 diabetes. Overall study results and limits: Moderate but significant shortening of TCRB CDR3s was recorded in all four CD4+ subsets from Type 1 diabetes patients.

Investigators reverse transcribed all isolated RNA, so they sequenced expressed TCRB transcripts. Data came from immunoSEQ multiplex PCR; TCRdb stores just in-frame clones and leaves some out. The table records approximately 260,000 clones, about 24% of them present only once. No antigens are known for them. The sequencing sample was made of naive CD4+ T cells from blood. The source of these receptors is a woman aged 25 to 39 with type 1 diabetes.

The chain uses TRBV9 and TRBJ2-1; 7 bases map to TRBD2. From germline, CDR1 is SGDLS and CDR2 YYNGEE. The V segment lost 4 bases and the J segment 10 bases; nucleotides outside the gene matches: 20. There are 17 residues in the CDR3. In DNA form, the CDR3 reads TGTGCCAGCAGCTTGAGGGATCGACTAGCAGACGGGGGGGAGCAGTTCTTC. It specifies CASSLRDRLADGGEQFF.

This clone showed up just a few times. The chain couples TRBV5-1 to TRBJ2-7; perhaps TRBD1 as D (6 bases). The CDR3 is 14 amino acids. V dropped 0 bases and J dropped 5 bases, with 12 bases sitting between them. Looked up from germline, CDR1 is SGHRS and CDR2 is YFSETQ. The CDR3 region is CASSLVRGSHEQYF. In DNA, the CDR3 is TGCGCCAGCAGCTTGGTCAGGGGATCACACGAGCAGTACTTC.

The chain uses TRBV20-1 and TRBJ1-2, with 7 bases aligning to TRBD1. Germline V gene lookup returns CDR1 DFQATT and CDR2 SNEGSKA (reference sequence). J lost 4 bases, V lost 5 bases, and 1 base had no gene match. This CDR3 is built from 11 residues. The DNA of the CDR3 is TGCAGTGCTGGGGACAGCTATGGCTACACCTTC. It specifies CSAGDSYGYTF.

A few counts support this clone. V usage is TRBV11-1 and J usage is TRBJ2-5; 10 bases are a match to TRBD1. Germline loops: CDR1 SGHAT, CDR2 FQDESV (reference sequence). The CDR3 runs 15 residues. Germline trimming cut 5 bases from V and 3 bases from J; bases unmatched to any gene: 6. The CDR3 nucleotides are TGTGCCAGCAGCCCGTGGACAGGGGGGGAAGAGACCCAGTACTTC. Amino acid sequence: CASSPWTGGEETQYF. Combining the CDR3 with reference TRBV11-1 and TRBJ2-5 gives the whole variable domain EAEVAQSPRYKITEKSQAVAFWCDPISGHATLYWYRQILGQGPELLVQFQDESVVDDSQLPKDRFSAERLKGVDSTLKIQPAELGDSAMYLCASSPWTGGEETQYFGPGTRLLVL.

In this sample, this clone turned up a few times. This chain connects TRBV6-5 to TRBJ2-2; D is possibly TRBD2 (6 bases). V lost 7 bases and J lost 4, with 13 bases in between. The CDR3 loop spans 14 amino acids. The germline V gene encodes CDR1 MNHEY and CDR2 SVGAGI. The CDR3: CASTRRASTGELFF. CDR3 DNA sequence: TGTGCCAGCACTCGGAGGGCGAGCACCGGGGAGCTGTTTTTT.

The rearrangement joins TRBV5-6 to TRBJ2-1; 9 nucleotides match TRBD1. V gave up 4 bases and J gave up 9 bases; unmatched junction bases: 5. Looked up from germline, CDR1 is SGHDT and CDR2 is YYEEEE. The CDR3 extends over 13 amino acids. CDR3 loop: CASSRTGGVEQFF. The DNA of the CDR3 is TGTGCCAGCAGCCGAACAGGGGGCGTTGAGCAGTTCTTC.

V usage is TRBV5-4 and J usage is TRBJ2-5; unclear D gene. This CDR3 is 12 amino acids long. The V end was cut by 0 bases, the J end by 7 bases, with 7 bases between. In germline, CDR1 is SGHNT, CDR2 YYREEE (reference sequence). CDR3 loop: CASSLDTRTQYF. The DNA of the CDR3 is TGTGCCAGCAGCTTGGACACCCGGACCCAGTACTTC. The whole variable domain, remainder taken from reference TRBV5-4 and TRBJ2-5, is ETGVTQSPTHLIKTRGQQVTLRCSSQSGHNTVSWYQQALGQGPQFIFQYYREEENGRGNFPPRFSGLQFPNYSSELNVNALELDDSALYLCASSLDTRTQYFGPGTRLLVL.

This chain's CDR3 is CASSIRQAGWDEQFF. CDR3 bases: TGTGCCAGCAGCATACGGCAAGCGGGGTGGGATGAGCAGTTCTTC. This sequence joins TRBV4-2 and TRBJ2-1; 7 nucleotides line up with TRBD2. Germline V gene data show CDR1 as LGHNA and CDR2 as YNFKEQ. The trim removed 5 bases at V and 8 bases at J, leaving 12 bases unmatched. The length of the CDR3 is 15 residues.

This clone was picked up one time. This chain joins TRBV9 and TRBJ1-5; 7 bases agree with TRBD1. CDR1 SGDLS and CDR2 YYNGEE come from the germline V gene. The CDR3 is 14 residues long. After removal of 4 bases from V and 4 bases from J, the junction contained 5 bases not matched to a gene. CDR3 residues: CASSTGTENQPQHF. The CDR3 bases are TGTGCCAGCAGCACCGGGACAGAGAATCAGCCCCAGCATTTT.

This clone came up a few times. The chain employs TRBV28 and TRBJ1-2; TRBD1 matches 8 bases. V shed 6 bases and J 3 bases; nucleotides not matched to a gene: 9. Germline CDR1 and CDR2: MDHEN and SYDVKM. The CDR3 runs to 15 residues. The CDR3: CASREAGGDYYGYTF. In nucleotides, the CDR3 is TGTGCCAGCAGGGAGGCAGGGGGCGACTACTATGGCTACACCTTC.

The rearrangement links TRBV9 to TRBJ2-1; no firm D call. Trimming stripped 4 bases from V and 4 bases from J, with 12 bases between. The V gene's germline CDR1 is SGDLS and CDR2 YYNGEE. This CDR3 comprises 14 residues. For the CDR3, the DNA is TGTGCCAGCAGCCCTCGCTTACAGTACAATGAGCAGTTCTTC. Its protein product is CASSPRLQYNEQFF.

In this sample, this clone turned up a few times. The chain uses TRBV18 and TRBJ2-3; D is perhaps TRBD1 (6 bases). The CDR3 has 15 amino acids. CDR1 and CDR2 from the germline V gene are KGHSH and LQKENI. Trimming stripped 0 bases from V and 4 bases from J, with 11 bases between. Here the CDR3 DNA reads TGTGCCAGCTCACCACCAACAGGGTATGCAGATACGCAGTATTTT. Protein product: CASSPPTGYADTQYF. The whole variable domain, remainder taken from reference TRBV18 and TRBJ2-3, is NAGVMQNPRHLVRRRGQEARLRCSPMKGHSHVYWYRQLPEEGLKFMVYLQKENIIDESGMPKERFSAEFPKEGPSILRIQQVVRGDSAAYFCASSPPTGYADTQYFGPGTRLTVL.

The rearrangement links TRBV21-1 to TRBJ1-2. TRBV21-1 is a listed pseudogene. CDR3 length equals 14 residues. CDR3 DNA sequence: TGTGCCAGCAGCAAACTGGAGACCCAGCATGGCTACACCTTC. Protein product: CASSKLETQHGYTF.

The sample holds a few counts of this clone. The CDR3 spells CASSPGTSGSSEQFF. CDR3 in DNA: TGTGCCAGCAGCCCCGGGACTAGCGGGAGTAGTGAGCAGTTCTTC. This rearrangement joins TRBV5-4 to TRBJ2-1, with 14 bases aligning to TRBD2. Per germline, CDR1 SGHNT and CDR2 YYREEE (reference sequence). The CDR3 loop spans 15 amino acids. J lost 9 bases, V lost 4 bases, and 6 bases had no gene match. Variable domain in full (rest from reference TRBV5-4 and TRBJ2-1): ETGVTQSPTHLIKTRGQQVTLRCSSQSGHNTVSWYQQALGQGPQFIFQYYREEENGRGNFPPRFSGLQFPNYSSELNVNALELDDSALYLCASSPGTSGSSEQFFGPGTRLTVL.

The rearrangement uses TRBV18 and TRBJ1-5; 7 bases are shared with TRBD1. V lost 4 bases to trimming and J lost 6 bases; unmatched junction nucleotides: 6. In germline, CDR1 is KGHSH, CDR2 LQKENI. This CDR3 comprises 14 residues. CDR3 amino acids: CASSQGQVSQPQHF. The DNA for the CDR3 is TGTGCCAGCTCACAAGGACAGGTGAGTCAGCCCCAGCATTTT.

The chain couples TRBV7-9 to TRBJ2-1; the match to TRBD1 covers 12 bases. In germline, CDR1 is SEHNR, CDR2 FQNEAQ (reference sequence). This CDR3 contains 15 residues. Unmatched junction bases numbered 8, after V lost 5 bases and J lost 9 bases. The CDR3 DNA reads TGTGCCAGCAGCCCCCGGGACAGGGGGCTGGGTGAGCAGTTCTTC. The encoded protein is CASSPRDRGLGEQFF.

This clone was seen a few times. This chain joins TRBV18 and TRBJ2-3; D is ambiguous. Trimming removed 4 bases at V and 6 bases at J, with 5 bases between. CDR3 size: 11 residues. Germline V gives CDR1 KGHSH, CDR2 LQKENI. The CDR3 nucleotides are TGTGCCAGCTCACAAGAGGATACGCAGTATTTT. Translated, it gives CASSQEDTQYF.

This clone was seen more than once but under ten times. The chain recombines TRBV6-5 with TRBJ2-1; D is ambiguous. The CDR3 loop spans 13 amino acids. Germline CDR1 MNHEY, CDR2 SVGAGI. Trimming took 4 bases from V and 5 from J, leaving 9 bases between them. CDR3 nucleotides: TGTGCCAGCAGTTCCAACAGTGACAATGAGCAGTTCTTC. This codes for CASSSNSDNEQFF.

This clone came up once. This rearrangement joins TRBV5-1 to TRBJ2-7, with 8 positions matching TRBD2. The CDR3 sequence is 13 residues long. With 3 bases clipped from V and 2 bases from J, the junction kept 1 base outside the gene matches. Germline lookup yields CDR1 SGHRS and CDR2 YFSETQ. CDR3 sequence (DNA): TGCGCCAGCAGCTGGACTAGCACCTACGAGCAGTACTTC. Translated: CASSWTSTYEQYF. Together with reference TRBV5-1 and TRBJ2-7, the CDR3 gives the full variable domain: KAGVTQTPRYLIKTRGQQVTLSCSPISGHRSVSWYQQTPGQGLQFLFEYFSETQRNKGNFPGRFSGRQFSNSRSEMNVSTLELGDSALYLCASSWTSTYEQYFGPGTRLTVT.

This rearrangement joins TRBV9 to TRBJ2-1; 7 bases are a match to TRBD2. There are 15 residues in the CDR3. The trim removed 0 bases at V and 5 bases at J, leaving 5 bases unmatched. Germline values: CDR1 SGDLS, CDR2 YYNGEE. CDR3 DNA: TGTGCCAGCAGCGTAGCGTCGGGAGGACACAATGAGCAGTTCTTC. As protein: CASSVASGGHNEQFF.